The present T cell receptor (beta chain) was sequenced within a study of CD8 T cells in Susac syndrome. After extraction with the RNeasy kit, roughly 0.45 to 1 ug of the RNA was reverse transcribed using random hexamers. By means of immunoSEQ multiplex PCR, TCR beta CDR3 spanning 54 Vbeta and 13 Jbeta underwent amplification. TCRdb passed the immunoSEQ multiplex PCR reads through MiXCR, listing each CDR3 protein once. The sample lists approximately 190,000 distinct CDR3 sequences, about 93% occurring once. Germline V CDR1 and CDR2: KGHSH, LQKENI. V lost 5 bases and J 1 base, leaving 8 bases between the germline ends. This CDR3 has 13 amino acids. The T cells that were sequenced for TCR beta were CD8+ and CD4+ cells from blood. TEMRA cells were FACS-enriched, with CD8+ and CD4+ T cells isolated negatively. This clonotype was seen just once.

The sequenced material came from CD4+ T cells from PBMCs. The rearrangement uses TRBV18 and TRBJ2-5, with a weak D call TRBD1 (5 bases). The receptor comes from a human donor in good health. The CDR3 region is CASSLDIQETQYF. As DNA, the CDR3 is TGTGCCAGCTCATTGGACATCCAAGAGACCCAGTACTTC.